These T cell receptor beta chains were read from a single sample in a study of spatial heterogeneity in lung cancer. In TCRdb, the 5' RACE reads were re-called with MiXCR into one record per CDR3 protein. The profile covers under 10,000 distinct CDR3 sequences, with 5.4% appearing a single time and less than 40% taken by the ten largest. The source material was PBMCs, sampled at surgery. All receptors derive from a male donor with early-stage non-small cell lung cancer. Each CDR3 is given with its conserved first and last residue. D genes are given only for firm matches. Rows may omit the clone size; those that give it use once, few, many or a size class.

TGTGCCAGCAGGGGACAGGGGAACACTGAAGCTTTCTTT	CASRGQGNTEAFF	TRBV27	TRBD1	TRBJ1-1	.
TGCAGTGCTAGTCTCAGGTCACACACCGGGGAGCTGTTTTTT	CSASLRSHTGELFF	TRBV20-1	.	TRBJ2-2	many
TGTGCCAGCAGTTCCTCCTGGGTTCTTGAAGCTTTCTTT	CASSSSWVLEAFF	TRBV27	.	TRBJ1-1	.
TGCAGTGCCCCGGGACAGGGGGCTTCCTACACAGATACGCAGTATTTT	CSAPGQGASYTDTQYF	TRBV20-1	TRBD1	TRBJ2-3	few
TGTGCCACCAGCAGAGCACAGGTATCTGAAGCTTTCTTT	CATSRAQVSEAFF	TRBV15	.	TRBJ1-1	few
TGTGCCAGCAGTTACGGAGGAGGCGGGGGGGCCCCAGATACGCAGTATTTT	CASSYGGGGGAPDTQYF	TRBV6-5	TRBD2	TRBJ2-3	many
TGTGCCAGCTGCCCCGGACTACAAAGTTATCAAGAGACCCAGTACTTC	CASCPGLQSYQETQYF	TRBV6-2/TRBV6-3	.	TRBJ2-5	many
TGTGCCAGCAGTGAAAAGGGAGACACAGATACGCAGTATTTT	CASSEKGDTDTQYF	TRBV6-1	.	TRBJ2-3	large
TGTGCCAGCAGCTTAGAGGGGCTAGCGGGAGGGCCGTCGGAGACCCAGTACTTC	CASSLEGLAGGPSETQYF	TRBV11-2	TRBD2	TRBJ2-5	many
TGCGCCAGCAGTGAGTCGATAGATACGCAGTATTTT	CASSESIDTQYF	TRBV10-1	.	TRBJ2-3	many
TGTGCCAGCAGTGAAATTACTAGCTGGTACGAGCAGTACTTC	CASSEITSWYEQYF	TRBV25-1	.	TRBJ2-7	medium-sized
TGCAGTGTTACTAGCGGGAGGGCCAACGCCTACAATGAGCAGTTCTTC	CSVTSGRANAYNEQFF	TRBV20-1	TRBD2	TRBJ2-1	many
TGTGCCAGCAGCCGCGGTTACGAGCAGTACTTC	CASSRGYEQYF	TRBV12-3/TRBV12-4	.	TRBJ2-7	many
TGTGCCAGCAGTTCCCGACTAGCGGCGTCCTACGAGCAGTACTTC	CASSSRLAASYEQYF	TRBV28	TRBD2	TRBJ2-7	many
TGTGCCAGCAGCTTAAGGCCTAGCTCGGGCTCCTACAATGAGCAGTTCTTC	CASSLRPSSGSYNEQFF	TRBV7-9	.	TRBJ2-1	many
TGTGCCAGCAGCTTAAGAGCAGGGAATTCACCCCTCCACTTT	CASSLRAGNSPLHF	TRBV11-2	.	TRBJ1-6	many
TGTGCCAGCAGTCCTACCGTTAGGCGAGAAAAACTGTTTTTT	CASSPTVRREKLFF	TRBV7-6	.	TRBJ1-4	.
TGTGCCAGCAGTCCCGGACTAGCGGGGTTTCAGTACTTC	CASSPGLAGFQYF	TRBV6-2/TRBV6-3	TRBD2	TRBJ2-5	many
TGTGCCAGCAGTCCGGACAGGGGAGCTGCTGAAAAACTGTTTTTT	CASSPDRGAAEKLFF	TRBV27	TRBD1	TRBJ1-4	many
TGTGCCAGCAAAAATCCTCGGCGTACTGAAGCTTTCTTT	CASKNPRRTEAFF	TRBV27	.	TRBJ1-1	.
TGTGCTAGCAGCCCAGGACTAGCGGGGCCCCCCGAGACCCAGTACTTC	CASSPGLAGPPETQYF	TRBV7-7	TRBD2	TRBJ2-5	.
TGTGCCAGCAGCTATCGGTCCTGGGGGAACTATGGCTACACCTTC	CASSYRSWGNYGYTF	TRBV9	.	TRBJ1-2	medium-sized
TGTGCCAGCAGCCGAGAAGGAGGGGGCTGGTATGGCTACACCTTC	CASSREGGGWYGYTF	TRBV5-4	TRBD1	TRBJ1-2	many
TGTGCCATCATGAAAAATGGGGACACTGAAGCTTTCTTT	CAIMKNGDTEAFF	TRBV10-3	.	TRBJ1-1	many
TGTGCCAGCAGCTCATACACCTCTGAAGCTTTCTTT	CASSSYTSEAFF	TRBV7-8	.	TRBJ1-1	many
TGTGCCAGCAGTGGACCGATAGTGACAGGGGACCGAACCTTCGGTCAGCCCCAGCATTTT	CASSGPIVTGDRTFGQPQHF	TRBV6-1	TRBD1	TRBJ1-5	many
TGTGCCAGCAGCTTATCCGGGCCTGCTCGGTCTCTCTTC	CASSLSGPARSLF	TRBV7-9	.	TRBJ2-7	many
TGTGCCAGCAGTGAAACTACCATAGCCAAAAACATTCAGTACTTC	CASSETTIAKNIQYF	TRBV2	.	TRBJ2-4	medium-sized
TGTGCCAGCAGCTTAGTGGGACGGAGAAATGAAAAACTGTTTTTT	CASSLVGRRNEKLFF	TRBV11-2	.	TRBJ1-4	many
TGTGCCAGCAGGAAAACCGGGCTTCAATTCTACGAGCAGTACTTC	CASRKTGLQFYEQYF	TRBV6-1	.	TRBJ2-7	many
TGTGCCAGCAGTTTCAGTTACAGGGGCGACGAGCAGTACTTC	CASSFSYRGDEQYF	TRBV7-9	TRBD1	TRBJ2-7	once
TGCAGTGCTATGGGGGCATCCGCCCTCTCCTACGAGCAGTACTTC	CSAMGASALSYEQYF	TRBV20-1	.	TRBJ2-7	many
TGTGCCAGCAGCCCCCCTGACTTGGGCGAACAAGAGACCCAGTACTTC	CASSPPDLGEQETQYF	TRBV7-9	.	TRBJ2-5	many
TGTGCCAGCAGTTACTTATCTAGCAGCACCGGGGAGCTGTTTTTT	CASSYLSSSTGELFF	TRBV6-2/TRBV6-3	.	TRBJ2-2	few
TGTGCCAGCAGTAGACCACAGGGGGTCGACACCGGGGAGCTGTTTTTT	CASSRPQGVDTGELFF	TRBV6-2/TRBV6-3	TRBD1	TRBJ2-2	.
TGTGCCAGCAGTTTCAGACAGGGACCTCTAGCCAAAAACATTCAGTACTTC	CASSFRQGPLAKNIQYF	TRBV27	TRBD1	TRBJ2-4	.
TGTGCCAGCAGCGGCCGGGACTTCGGAGTTGAGCAGTTCTTC	CASSGRDFGVEQFF	TRBV7-8	.	TRBJ2-1	.
TGTGCCAGCAGCTTCAACCCGCAGGGACGGGGGGAAAAACTGTTTTTT	CASSFNPQGRGEKLFF	TRBV7-2	.	TRBJ1-4	many
TGTGCCAGCTCACCACAGATAGGGGTCGGTGAGCAGTTCTTC	CASSPQIGVGEQFF	TRBV18	.	TRBJ2-1	many
TGTGCCAGCAGCTTTCCGGGACAGGGGGGGAGGACTGAAGCTTTCTTT	CASSFPGQGGRTEAFF	TRBV5-4	TRBD1	TRBJ1-1	many
TGTGCCAGTAGTATCGGCAGGGGAAGAATAGGTTCCTACGAGCAGTACTTC	CASSIGRGRIGSYEQYF	TRBV19	.	TRBJ2-7	many
TGTGCCAGCAGACCCCCCTGGAGCTCCTACAATGAGCAGTTCTTC	CASRPPWSSYNEQFF	TRBV27	.	TRBJ2-1	few
TGCAGCGCACGGACAGGTCCTAGCTCCTACGAGCAGTACTTC	CSARTGPSSYEQYF	TRBV29-1	TRBD1	TRBJ2-7	many
TGTGCCAGCAGCACCCAGGGGGGACTCGGAAACACCATATATTTT	CASSTQGGLGNTIYF	TRBV9	TRBD1	TRBJ1-3	many
TGTGCCAGCTCACCGGGTCAGGGGCCCCCAAGTGGGCCAGATACGCAGTATTTT	CASSPGQGPPSGPDTQYF	TRBV18	.	TRBJ2-3	many
TGTGCCAGCAGTTTATTAGGGGGGAGTATCCACAATGAGCAGTTCTTC	CASSLLGGSIHNEQFF	TRBV27	.	TRBJ2-1	many
TGTGCCATCAGTGGGAACCAGGGGCCGTCCTACGAGCAGTACTTC	CAISGNQGPSYEQYF	TRBV10-3	.	TRBJ2-7	many
TGTGCCAGCACCCCAGAGGGGGCTGGAAACACCATATATTTT	CASTPEGAGNTIYF	TRBV7-9	.	TRBJ1-3	.
TGTGCCAGTAGTAGAGCCCCGGAGGGTAGTGGGGCCAACGTCCTGACTTTC	CASSRAPEGSGANVLTF	TRBV19	.	TRBJ2-6	many
TGCAGCGTGTTTACAGGGAGGGCAGATACGCAGTATTTT	CSVFTGRADTQYF	TRBV29-1	.	TRBJ2-3	few
TGTGCCAGCAGCTCAGTGGGACTAGCGCCGAACACCGGGGAGCTGTTTTTT	CASSSVGLAPNTGELFF	TRBV9	TRBD2	TRBJ2-2	many
TGTGCCTGGAGTGAGGATAACACTGAAGCTTTCTTT	CAWSEDNTEAFF	TRBV30	.	TRBJ1-1	many
TGTGCCAGCAGTTACGGAGGACAGACTGAAGCTTTCTTT	CASSYGGQTEAFF	TRBV6-5	.	TRBJ1-1	many
TGTGCCAGCAGCGAGGACTACTACAATGAGCAGTTCTTC	CASSEDYYNEQFF	TRBV5-6	.	TRBJ2-1	medium-sized
TGTGCCAGTACCCCGGGACTAGCGGGAGGCCGGAGCTACAATGAGCAGTTCTTC	CASTPGLAGGRSYNEQFF	TRBV19	TRBD2	TRBJ2-1	many